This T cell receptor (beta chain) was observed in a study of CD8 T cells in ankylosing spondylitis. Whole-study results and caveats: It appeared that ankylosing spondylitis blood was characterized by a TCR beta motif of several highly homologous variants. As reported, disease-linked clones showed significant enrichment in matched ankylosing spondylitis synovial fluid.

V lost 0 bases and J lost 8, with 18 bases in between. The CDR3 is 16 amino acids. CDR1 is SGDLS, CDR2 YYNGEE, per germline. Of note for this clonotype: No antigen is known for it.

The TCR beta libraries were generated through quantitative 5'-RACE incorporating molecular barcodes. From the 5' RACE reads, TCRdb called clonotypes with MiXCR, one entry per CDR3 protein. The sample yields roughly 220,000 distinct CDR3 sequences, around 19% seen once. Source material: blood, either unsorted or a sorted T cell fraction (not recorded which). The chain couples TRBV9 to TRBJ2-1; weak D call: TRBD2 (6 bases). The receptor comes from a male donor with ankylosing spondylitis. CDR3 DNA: TGTGCCAGCAGCGTAGCTGCGGGATCTTATTCAGATGAGCAGTTCTTC. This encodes CASSVAAGSYSDEQFF.